Following are 3 T cell receptor beta chains from one sample sequenced in a study of pediatric ulcerative colitis. Profiled with immunoSEQ multiplex PCR; TCRdb holds only in-frame clones, not every one. The table lists fewer than 40,000 clones, more than 75% of them singletons. The sample taken for sequencing was blood. The receptor set was obtained from a boy younger than 18 with severe ulcerative colitis.

The rearrangement links TRBV6-1 to TRBJ2-4; 8 bases agree with TRBD1. The CDR3 consists of 13 residues. Trimming cost V 11 bases and J 5 bases; bases outside gene matches: 8. Per the germline V gene, CDR1 is MNHNS and CDR2 is SASEGT. The CDR3 DNA follows: TGTGCCGTCGTGCGGGGACAGGAAAACATTCAGTACTTC. Translating it yields CAVVRGQENIQYF.

The sample holds one count of this clone. This chain joins TRBV11-3 and TRBJ2-1; D unclear. The CDR3 spans 14 residues. CDR1 and CDR2 (germline): SGHNT, YENEEA. CDR3 amino acids: CALGLCPTYNEQFF. In nucleotides, the CDR3 is TGTGCATTGGGCCTCTGCCCAACCTACAATGAGCAGTTCTTC.

The CDR3 region has the DNA TGCAGCGTTGGGGCAGGGGAAGGTACGCAGTATTTT. The encoded protein is CSVGAGEGTQYF. The chain links TRBV29-1 to TRBJ2-3; D perhaps matches TRBD1 (6 bases). The V end lost 4 bases, the J end lost 8 bases, and 13 bases lay between the germline ends. Per the germline V gene, CDR1 is SQVTM and CDR2 is ANQGSEA. The CDR3 sequence is 12 residues long.